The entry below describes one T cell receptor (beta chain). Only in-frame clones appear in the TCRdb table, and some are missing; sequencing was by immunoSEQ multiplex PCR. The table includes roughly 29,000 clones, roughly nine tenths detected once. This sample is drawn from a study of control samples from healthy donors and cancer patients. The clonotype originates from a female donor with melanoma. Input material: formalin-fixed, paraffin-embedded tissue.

CDR3 protein: CASSPRDTSGYTF. In DNA, the CDR3 is TGTGCCAGCAGCCCCCGGGACACTTCTGGCTACACCTTC. This chain joins TRBV7-2 and TRBJ1-2; possible D gene TRBD1, 6 bases. The germline CDR1 and CDR2 sequences are SGHTA and FQGNSA. V was pared by 5 bases and J by 7 bases, with 14 bases between. The CDR3 has 13 residues.